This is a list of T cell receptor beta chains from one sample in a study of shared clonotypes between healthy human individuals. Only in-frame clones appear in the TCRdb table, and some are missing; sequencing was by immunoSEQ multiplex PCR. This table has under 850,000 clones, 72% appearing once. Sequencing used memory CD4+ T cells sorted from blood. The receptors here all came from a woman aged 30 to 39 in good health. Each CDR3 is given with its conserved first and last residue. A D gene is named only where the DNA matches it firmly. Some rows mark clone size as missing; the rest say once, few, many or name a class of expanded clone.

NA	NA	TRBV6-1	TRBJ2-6	CATPVADGANVLTF	TGTGCCACCCCGGTGGCCGATGGGGCCAACGTCCTGACTTTC
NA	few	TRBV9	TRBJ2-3	CASSVGGASAQYF	TGTGCCAGCAGCGTAGGAGGGGCTAGCGCGCAGTATTTT
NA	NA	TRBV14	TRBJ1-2	CASSQVSGNHWDYGYTF	TGTGCCAGCAGCCAAGTCTCGGGAAATCACTGGGACTATGGCTACACCTTC
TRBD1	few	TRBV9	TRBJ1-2	CASSGHRTGNYGYTF	TGTGCCAGCAGCGGACACCGGACAGGGAACTATGGCTACACCTTC
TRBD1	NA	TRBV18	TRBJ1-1	CASSPDRVQTEAFF	TGTGCCAGCTCGCCGGACAGGGTGCAGACTGAAGCTTTCTTT
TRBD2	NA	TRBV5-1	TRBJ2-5	CASSLTASGLQETQYF	TGCGCCAGCAGCTTGACGGCTAGCGGACTTCAAGAGACCCAGTACTTC
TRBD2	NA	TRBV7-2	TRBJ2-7	CASSPTSGQEYSYEQYF	TGTGCCAGCAGCCCGACTAGCGGCCAGGAGTACTCCTACGAGCAGTACTTC
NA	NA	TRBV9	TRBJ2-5	CASSVDPGDGRGTQYF	TGTGCCAGCAGCGTAGATCCGGGAGACGGCCGGGGGACCCAGTACTTC
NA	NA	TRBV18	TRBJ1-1	CASSPREMNTEAFF	TGTGCCAGCTCACCAAGAGAGATGAACACTGAAGCTTTCTTT
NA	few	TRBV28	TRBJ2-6	CASSRSSGANVLTF	TGTGCCAGCAGCCGATCCTCTGGGGCCAACGTCCTGACTTTC
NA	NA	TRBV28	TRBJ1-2	CASSLGQGRRGYTF	TGTGCCAGCAGTTTAGGGCAGGGGCGTCGTGGCTACACCTTC
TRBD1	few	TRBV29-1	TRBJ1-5	CSVGDRVNQPQHF	TGCAGCGTTGGGGACAGGGTGAACCAGCCCCAGCATTTT
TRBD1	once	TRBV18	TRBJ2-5	CASSPGQGASETQYF	TGTGCCAGCTCCCCGGGACAGGGGGCTTCAGAGACCCAGTACTTC
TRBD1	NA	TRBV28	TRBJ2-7	CASSSPGQGYREQYF	TGTGCCAGCAGTTCTCCGGGACAGGGGTACCGCGAGCAGTACTTC
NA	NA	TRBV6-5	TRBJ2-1	CASSYFVGDNEQFF	TGTGCCAGCAGTTACTTCGTTGGGGACAATGAGCAGTTCTTC
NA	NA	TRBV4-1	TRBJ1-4	CASSAQGGFNEKLFF	TGCGCCAGCAGCGCGCAGGGTGGGTTTAATGAAAAACTGTTTTTT
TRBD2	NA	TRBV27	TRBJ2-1	CASSLPYGLALNEQFF	TGTGCCAGCAGTTTACCCTACGGACTAGCTCTTAATGAGCAGTTCTTC
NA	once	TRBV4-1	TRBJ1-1	CASSQGGGTMNTEAFF	TGCGCCAGCAGTCAAGGTGGCGGGACCATGAACACTGAAGCTTTCTTT
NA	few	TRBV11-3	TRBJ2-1	CASSDGRYFNEQFF	TGTGCCAGCAGCGACGGCCGCTACTTCAATGAGCAGTTCTTC
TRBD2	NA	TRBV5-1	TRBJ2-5	CASSPGLAGELETQYF	TGCGCCAGCAGCCCAGGACTAGCGGGAGAGTTAGAGACCCAGTACTTC
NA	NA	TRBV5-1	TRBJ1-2	CASSLDRRNYGYTF	TGCGCCAGCAGCTTGGACAGGAGAAACTATGGCTACACCTTC
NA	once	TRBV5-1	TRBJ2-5	CASSLVGLMGTQYF	TGCGCCAGCAGCTTGGTGGGCCTAATGGGGACCCAGTACTTC
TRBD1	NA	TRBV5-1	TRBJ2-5	CASSFTGGIQETQYF	TGCGCCAGCAGCTTCACAGGGGGGATCCAAGAGACCCAGTACTTC
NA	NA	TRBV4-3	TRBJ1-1	CASRRNTEAFF	TGCGCCAGCCGGCGGAACACTGAAGCTTTCTTT
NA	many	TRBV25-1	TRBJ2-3	CASRDGAMGTDTQYF	TGTGCCAGCAGAGACGGAGCAATGGGCACAGATACGCAGTATTTT
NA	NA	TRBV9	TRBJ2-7	CASSVGIDPTYEQYF	TGTGCCAGCAGCGTAGGGATAGACCCGACCTACGAGCAGTACTTC
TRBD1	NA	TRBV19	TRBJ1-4	CASSIGGTANEKLFF	TGTGCCAGTAGTATAGGCGGGACAGCTAATGAAAAACTGTTTTTT
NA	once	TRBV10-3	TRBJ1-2	CAISESSAGIAYGYTF	TGTGCCATCAGTGAGTCAAGCGCAGGAATAGCCTATGGCTACACCTTC
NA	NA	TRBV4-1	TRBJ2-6	CASTQGISGANVLTF	TGCGCCAGCACTCAGGGCATCTCTGGGGCCAACGTCCTGACTTTC
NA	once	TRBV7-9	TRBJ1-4	CASSLGAQIHEKLFF	TGTGCCAGCAGCTTAGGGGCCCAAATACATGAAAAACTGTTTTTT
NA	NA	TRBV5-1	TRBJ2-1	CASSPDSSSYNEQFF	TGCGCCAGCAGTCCGGACAGCAGTTCCTACAATGAGCAGTTCTTC
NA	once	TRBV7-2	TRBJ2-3	CASSSGTVSTDTQYF	TGTGCCAGCAGCTCCGGGACGGTGAGCACAGATACGCAGTATTTT
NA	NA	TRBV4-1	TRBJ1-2	CASSQVLSRDDNYGYTF	TGCGCCAGCAGCCAAGTACTCTCCAGGGACGATAACTATGGCTACACCTTC
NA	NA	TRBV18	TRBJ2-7	CASSPRQLNYEQYF	TGTGCCAGCTCACCACGACAGCTAAACTACGAGCAGTACTTC
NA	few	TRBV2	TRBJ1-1	CASSEEGWGGLKAFF	TGTGCCAGCAGTGAAGAAGGTTGGGGCGGACTAAAAGCTTTCTTT
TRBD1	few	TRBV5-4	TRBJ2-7	CASTQDRAHEQYF	TGTGCCAGCACCCAAGACAGGGCCCACGAGCAGTACTTC
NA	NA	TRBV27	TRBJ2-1	CASSLRAVSAHEQFF	TGTGCCAGCAGTTTAAGGGCGGTATCAGCCCATGAGCAGTTCTTC
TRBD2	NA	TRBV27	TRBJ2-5	CASSHLHSGIVETQYF	TGTGCCAGCAGTCACCTACATAGCGGGATCGTGGAGACCCAGTACTTC
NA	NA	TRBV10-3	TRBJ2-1	CAISGSWERDLNEQFF	TGTGCCATCAGTGGGAGTTGGGAAAGGGATTTGAATGAGCAGTTCTTC
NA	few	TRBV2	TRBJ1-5	CASLGDGNQPQHF	TGTGCCAGCCTGGGGGATGGCAATCAGCCCCAGCATTTT
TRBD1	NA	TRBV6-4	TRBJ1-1	CATRGQGNTEAFF	TGTGCCACCCGGGGACAGGGGAACACTGAAGCTTTCTTT
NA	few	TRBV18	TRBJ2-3	CASSPAADTQYF	TGTGCCAGCTCACCCGCGGCAGATACGCAGTATTTT
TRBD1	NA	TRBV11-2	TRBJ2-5	CASSIGTGGQYF	TGTGCCAGCAGCATCGGGACAGGGGGACAGTACTTC
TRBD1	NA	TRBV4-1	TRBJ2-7	CASSQVPQLDRVGYEQYF	TGCGCCAGCAGCCAAGTTCCCCAACTCGACAGGGTGGGCTACGAGCAGTACTTC
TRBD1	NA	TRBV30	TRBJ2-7	CAWSDTVQGGNEQYF	TGTGCCTGGAGTGATACCGTACAGGGGGGTAACGAGCAGTACTTC
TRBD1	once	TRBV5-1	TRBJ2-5	CASSSGQGAQETQYF	TGCGCCAGCAGCTCGGGACAGGGGGCTCAAGAGACCCAGTACTTC
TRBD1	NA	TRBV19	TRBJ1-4	CASSLGQGHNEKLFF	TGTGCCAGTAGTCTCGGACAGGGCCATAATGAAAAACTGTTTTTT
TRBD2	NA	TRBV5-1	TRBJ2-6	CATGLGLAGASGANVLTF	TGCGCCACGGGTCTCGGACTAGCAGGAGCCTCTGGGGCCAACGTCCTGACTTTC
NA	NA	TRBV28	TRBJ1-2	CASSLKGGTYGYTF	TGTGCCAGCAGTTTAAAAGGAGGGACCTATGGCTACACCTTC
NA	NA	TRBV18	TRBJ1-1	CASSSLGNTEAFF	TGTGCCAGCTCATCCTTAGGGAACACTGAAGCTTTCTTT
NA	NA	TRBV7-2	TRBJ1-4	CASRSKGGRENEKLFF	TGTGCCAGCAGATCAAAAGGGGGTCGGGAGAATGAAAAACTGTTTTTT
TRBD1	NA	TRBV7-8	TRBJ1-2	CASSLAEGQGAGGYTF	TGTGCCAGCAGCTTAGCAGAGGGACAGGGGGCGGGTGGCTACACCTTC